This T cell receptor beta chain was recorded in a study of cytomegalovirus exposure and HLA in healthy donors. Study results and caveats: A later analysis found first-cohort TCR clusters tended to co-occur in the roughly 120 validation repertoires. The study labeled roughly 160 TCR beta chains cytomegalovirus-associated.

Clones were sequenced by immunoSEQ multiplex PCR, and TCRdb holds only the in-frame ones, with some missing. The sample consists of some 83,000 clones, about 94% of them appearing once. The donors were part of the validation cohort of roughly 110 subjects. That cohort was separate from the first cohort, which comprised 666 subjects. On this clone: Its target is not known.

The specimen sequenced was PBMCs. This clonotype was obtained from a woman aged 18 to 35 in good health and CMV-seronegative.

The CDR3 region is CASRTVLGGEKLFF. The CDR3 nucleotides are TGTGCCAGCCGGACAGTCCTAGGAGGTGAAAAACTGTTTTTT. The chain is built from TRBV2 and TRBJ1-4; D is perhaps TRBD1 (6 bases). The CDR3 covers 14 residues. V was cut by 8 bases and J by 7 bases, with 17 bases left in between. Germline V gives CDR1 SNHLY, CDR2 FYNNEI.